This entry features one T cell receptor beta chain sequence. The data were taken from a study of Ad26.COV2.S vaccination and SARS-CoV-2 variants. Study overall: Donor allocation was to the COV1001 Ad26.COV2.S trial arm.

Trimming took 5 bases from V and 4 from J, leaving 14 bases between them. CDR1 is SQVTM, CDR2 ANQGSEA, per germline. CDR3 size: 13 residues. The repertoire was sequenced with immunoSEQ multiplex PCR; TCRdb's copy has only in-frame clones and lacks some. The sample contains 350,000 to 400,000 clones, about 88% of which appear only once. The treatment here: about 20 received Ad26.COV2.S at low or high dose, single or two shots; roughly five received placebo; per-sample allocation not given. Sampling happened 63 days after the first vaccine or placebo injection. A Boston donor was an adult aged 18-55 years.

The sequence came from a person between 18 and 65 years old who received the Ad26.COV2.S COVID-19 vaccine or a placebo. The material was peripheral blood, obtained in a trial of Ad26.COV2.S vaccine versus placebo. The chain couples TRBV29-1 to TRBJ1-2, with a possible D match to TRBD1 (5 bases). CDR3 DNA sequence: TGCAGCGTTTTCTTGGCAGGGCTCTATGGCTACACCTTC. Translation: CSVFLAGLYGYTF.